This paragraph reports one T cell receptor beta chain. Its cognate antigen is unknown. This entry belongs to a study of regulatory T cells in long-lasting Graves disease. V lost 6 bases and J 2 bases, leaving 16 bases between the germline ends. CDR1 SNHLY and CDR2 FYNNEI come from the germline V gene. The CDR3 runs 15 residues. The authors built TCR beta libraries using iRepertoire HTBI primers and Arm-PCR of CDR3 regions. The authors' processing: In the combined samples, roughly 60 TRBV and approximately 15 TRBJ segments were identified. TCRdb reprocessed the multiplex PCR reads with MiXCR, giving one entry per CDR3 protein. For this entry, the V and J calls and clone size follow TCRdb and not the study's own pipeline. The table lists approximately 440,000 distinct CDR3 sequences, around a quarter of them singletons. Stated time point: persistent/refractory GD, antithyroid drugs over 5 years with positive TRAb. Scientists built the TCR library using RNA that was extracted from PBMCs. Investigators report Graves' disease was diagnosed under American Thyroid Association guidelines.

General study points: Accuracy may have been reduced by the small sample size. New patients shared 800 to 1,000 public clonotypes, and persistent patients shared more, with over 2,500.

The source is a female donor with Graves disease. The V gene is TRBV2, the J gene TRBJ2-5; D tentatively fits TRBD1 or TRBD2 (6 bases each). The starting material was peripheral blood mononuclear cells (PBMCs), obtained when the disease was refractory, from a patient treated with antithyroid drugs. The CDR3 DNA is TGTGCCAGCAGCCCTAGGGGGGCGGAACAAGAGACCCAGTACTTC. Translated, it gives CASSPRGAEQETQYF.